A selection of T cell receptor beta chains follows, all from one sample in a study of Ad26.COV2.S vaccination and SARS-CoV-2 variants. Measured with immunoSEQ multiplex PCR; TCRdb has only the in-frame clones, and not every one. The table has over 350,000 clones, approximately 90% seen once. Sequencing used peripheral blood, obtained in a trial of Ad26.COV2.S vaccine versus placebo. All receptors come from a person between 18 and 60 years old who received the Ad26.COV2.S COVID-19 vaccine or a placebo. Each CDR3 is given with its conserved first and last residue. The order of the fields is V gene, CDR3 protein.

V: TRBV6-5; CDR3: CASSYDRTYEQYF
V: TRBV12-5; CDR3: CASGLGGKGNQPQHF
V: TRBV12-3/TRBV12-4; CDR3: CASSNSNSYGYTF
V: TRBV7-9; CDR3: CASSLSWGDYTF
V: TRBV6-5; CDR3: CASSMTGWGTEAFF
V: TRBV18; CDR3: CASSPEVSGDNTGELFF
V: TRBV11-2; CDR3: CASSLGTGRNSPLHF
V: TRBV5-1; CDR3: CASSSPGLAEETQYF
V: TRBV27; CDR3: CASSMTSGGYYEQYF
V: TRBV7-9; CDR3: CASSLRGSDEQYF
V: TRBV3-1/TRBV3-2; CDR3: CASSTRDPSVQYF
V: TRBV5-5; CDR3: CASSLTGAGLSVAFF
V: TRBV19; CDR3: CATKGGRLNTEAFF
V: TRBV3-1/TRBV3-2; CDR3: CASSFAFDGYTF
V: TRBV3-1/TRBV3-2; CDR3: CASSQVRLGIEQFF
V: TRBV5-1; CDR3: CASGTDTDTEAFF
V: TRBV5-1; CDR3: CASSLDRNKPTYEQYF
V: TRBV6-5; CDR3: CASSTGRYNSPLHF
V: TRBV27; CDR3: CASSSAGGQETQYF
V: TRBV6-4; CDR3: CASSDSRGSGELFF
V: TRBV6-5; CDR3: CASMRRTMNTEAFF
V: TRBV11-3; CDR3: CASSLDRVADNEQFF
V: TRBV28; CDR3: CASNDRAYEQYF
V: TRBV7-9; CDR3: CASSPRTGENTEAFF
V: TRBV12-3/TRBV12-4; CDR3: CASSRTKNNEQFF
V: TRBV9; CDR3: CASSSGPYQSGGYTF
V: TRBV5-4; CDR3: CASSLGDRVYGYTF
V: TRBV5-1; CDR3: CASNYGGQGTDTQYF
V: TRBV2; CDR3: CASSELAGGPYEQYF
V: TRBV5-4; CDR3: CASSLRFLGRGNYGYTF
V: TRBV7-9; CDR3: CASSQKRWEPTEAFF
V: TRBV7-9; CDR3: CASSWGRSNSPLHF
V: TRBV7-8; CDR3: CASSPSPPHRGQSTDTQYF
V: TRBV7-8; CDR3: CASSGTGLPLYTGELFF
V: TRBV6-5; CDR3: CASSSPGQGNTEAFF
V: TRBV19; CDR3: CASSPSDSSYEQYF
V: TRBV4-1; CDR3: CASSQDRTGDGEQYF
V: TRBV5-5; CDR3: CASSLYRDQLFF
V: TRBV12-3/TRBV12-4; CDR3: CASSLANEQFF
V: TRBV9; CDR3: CASSGGLDSGELFF
V: TRBV21-1; CDR3: CASRPQGRGQPQHF
V: TRBV27; CDR3: CASSFKFGRNDYEQYF
V: TRBV5-1; CDR3: CASSLGQGYYGYTF
V: TRBV6-2/TRBV6-3; CDR3: CASSYYGTNNEQFF
V: TRBV5-4; CDR3: CASSLAPVEIAFF
V: TRBV19; CDR3: CASSAPPRDRGPGGELFF
V: TRBV19; CDR3: CASSWLGGNQPQHF
V: TRBV14; CDR3: CASSPRRGETQYF
V: TRBV5-6; CDR3: CASRRGGLVGTDTQYF
V: TRBV5-6; CDR3: CASSLSGQPGGYTF